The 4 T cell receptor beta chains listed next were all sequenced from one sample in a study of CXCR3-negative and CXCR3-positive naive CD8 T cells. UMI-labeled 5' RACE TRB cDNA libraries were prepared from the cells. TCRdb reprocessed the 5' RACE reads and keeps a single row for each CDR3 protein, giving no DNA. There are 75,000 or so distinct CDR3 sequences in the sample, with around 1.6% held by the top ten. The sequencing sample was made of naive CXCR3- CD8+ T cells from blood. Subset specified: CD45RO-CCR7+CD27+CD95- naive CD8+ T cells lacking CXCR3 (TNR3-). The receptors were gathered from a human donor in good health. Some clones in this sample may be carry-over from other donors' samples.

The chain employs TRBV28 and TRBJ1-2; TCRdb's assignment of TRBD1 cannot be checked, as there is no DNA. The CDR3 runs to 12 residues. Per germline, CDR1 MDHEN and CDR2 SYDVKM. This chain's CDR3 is CASSDRGLGYTF.

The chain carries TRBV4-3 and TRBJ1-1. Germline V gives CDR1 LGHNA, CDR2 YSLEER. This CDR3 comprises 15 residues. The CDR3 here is CASSQVGGDSAEAFF.

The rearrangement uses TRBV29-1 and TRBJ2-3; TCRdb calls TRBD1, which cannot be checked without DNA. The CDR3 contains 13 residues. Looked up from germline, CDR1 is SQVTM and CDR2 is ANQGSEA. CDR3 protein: CSVEAGVTDTQYF.

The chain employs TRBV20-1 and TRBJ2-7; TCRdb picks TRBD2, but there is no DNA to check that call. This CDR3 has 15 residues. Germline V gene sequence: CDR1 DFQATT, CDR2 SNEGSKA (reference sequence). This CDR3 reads CSARLAGGLSYEQYF.